Each of the 2 T cell receptor beta chains below was sequenced from the same sample in a study of CD8+CD57+ T cells in acquired aplastic anemia. Genomic DNA acted as the template from which TCR beta VDJ combination and CDR3 sequence profiling were carried out. TCRdb re-called the reads with MiXCR, one entry per CDR3 protein. The data contain over 150,000 distinct CDR3 sequences, roughly 49% of them singletons. Patients sequenced had flow cytometry evidence of CD8+CD57+ cell expansion. Sample: sorted CD4+, CD8+, or CD8+CD57+ T cells (not recorded which) from PBMCs. These receptors originate from a human donor with aplastic anemia.

Of note for this clonotype: Just one base apart from a much larger clone, this may be a read error. The CDR3 region is CASRNTDTQYF. The CDR3 DNA is TGTGCCAGCAGGAACACAGATACGCAGTATTTT. The J gene is TRBJ2-3, the V gene TRBV6-1, with D unresolved. CDR1 is MNHNS and CDR2 is SASEGT in the germline V gene. There are 11 residues in the CDR3. V lost 6 bases and J lost 2, with 3 bases in between.

This clonotype was seen just once. This chain joins TRBV19 and TRBJ2-1, with 10 bases aligning to TRBD2. The V and J ends lost 6 bases and 4 bases, in that order; junction bases with no gene match: 6. This CDR3 comprises 15 residues. CDR1 LNHDA and CDR2 SQIVND come from the germline V gene (reference sequence). The DNA for the CDR3 is TGTGCCAGTAGCATAACTAGCGGGGCTTACAATGAGCAGTTCTTC. Translated, it gives CASSITSGAYNEQFF.